These 19 T cell receptor beta chains originate from one sample sequenced in a study of blood T cells in healthy people across ages. Primed by a sample-barcoded 5' primer and a J-beta primer mix, a second PCR proceeded for about 7 to 11 cycles. TCRdb reprocessed the 5' RACE reads via MiXCR and lists one record per CDR3 protein. The table lists about 930,000 distinct CDR3 sequences, under 35% of them singletons. The sample also formed part of further work on T cells of mothers and their children.

Sequenced input: blood. The receptors shown here come from a woman aged 40-49 years in good health.

This clonotype was observed many times. This chain joins TRBV6-5 and TRBJ2-1, with D tentatively TRBD1 or TRBD2 (5 bases each). CDR3 length equals 13 residues. The V gene's germline CDR1 is MNHEY and CDR2 SVGAGI. Trimming left V 4 bases short and J 9 bases short, with 13 bases between. This CDR3 reads CASSFSGGGEQFF. CDR3 DNA sequence: TGTGCCAGCAGTTTTAGTGGGGGTGGTGAGCAGTTCTTC.

This clonotype was seen ten or more times. The CDR3 DNA follows: TGTGCCATCAGTGAGCAGGGGGCTCAGCAGCCCCAGCATTTT. This translates into CAISEQGAQQPQHF. The rearrangement uses TRBV10-3 and TRBJ1-5, with 8 bases matching TRBD1. The CDR3 totals 14 residues. V was pared by 2 bases and J by 7 bases, with 4 bases of the junction left unmatched. The germline gives CDR1 ENHRY, CDR2 SYGVKD.

The table lists this clonotype with many counts. The J gene is TRBJ2-5, the V gene TRBV6-5, with D tentatively TRBD2 (6 bases). The V gene's germline CDR1 is MNHEY and CDR2 SVGAGI. The CDR3 has 16 residues. V was cut by 7 bases and J by 4 bases, with 22 bases left in between. The CDR3 DNA sequence: TGTGCCAGCAATTCGTTGGGGGGAAAACACTCAGAGACCCAGTACTTC. Translation gives CASNSLGGKHSETQYF.

Turning to this clonotype: Being one base from a much bigger clone, this may be a read error. The CDR3 does not close with the conserved phenylalanine or tryptophan, likely indicating a read error. The chain couples TRBV3-1 to TRBJ2-5; weak D call: TRBD2 (5 bases). The DNA end favors TRBJ2-7, so the J call may be wrong. The CDR3 is 15 residues long. The germline gives CDR1 LGHDT, CDR2 YNNKEL (reference sequence). The CDR3 DNA sequence: TGTGCCAGCAGTAATGACAACGGGGTTGGCTACGAGCAGTACTTA. Protein sequence: CASSNDNGVGYEQYL.

This clonotype occurred many times. The chain recombines TRBV15 with TRBJ1-5; 7 nucleotides align to TRBD1. The V gene's germline CDR1 is LNHNV and CDR2 YYDKDF (reference sequence). The CDR3 length is 16 residues. V dropped 8 bases and J dropped 2; count of bases not matched to a gene: 12. CDR3 DNA: TGTGCCACCTCACAAGGACAGGTCCTCGGCAATCAGCCCCAGCATTTT. It yields the protein CATSQGQVLGNQPQHF.

In its sample, this clonotype was seen many times. The rearrangement joins TRBV29-1 to TRBJ1-1; D is uncertain. V lost 4 bases to trimming and J lost 0 bases, with 9 bases between them. Germline V lookup: CDR1 SQVTM, CDR2 ANQGSEA. CDR3 size: 13 residues. The CDR3 loop reads CSVVRRMNTEAFF. The CDR3 DNA is TGCAGCGTTGTGCGACGAATGAACACTGAAGCTTTCTTT.

This clonotype was counted a few times. The rearrangement links TRBV14 to TRBJ1-4; D is perhaps TRBD1 (6 bases). The germline V gene has CDR1 SGHDN and CDR2 FVKESK. The V gene lost 0 bases and the J gene lost 8 bases, with 16 bases spanning the gap. This CDR3 has 16 amino acids. CDR3: CASSQDLRGAREKLFF. The CDR3 DNA is TGTGCCAGCAGCCAAGATCTCCGGGGGGCACGCGAAAAACTGTTTTTT.

The chain links TRBV6-6 to TRBJ2-5; 9 bases line up with TRBD1. The J call may not be correct, given that the DNA end is closer to TRBJ2-7. Germline CDR1 and CDR2: MNHNY and SVGAGI (reference sequence). The CDR3 loop spans 14 amino acids. The CDR3: CASSYGGTGNEQYF. The CDR3 coding sequence is TGTGCCAGCAGTTACGGTGGGACAGGGAACGAGCAGTACTTC.

The chain couples TRBV5-4 to TRBJ2-5, with unresolved D. The J call may be mistaken, given a closer DNA end match to TRBJ2-7. The CDR3 is made up of 11 amino acids. Germline V gene sequence: CDR1 SGHNT, CDR2 YYREEE (reference sequence). CDR3 bases: TGTGCCAGCAGTTCGGCGACCGAGCAGTACTTC. It is translated as CASSSATEQYF.

This chain links TRBV5-5 with TRBJ1-1; maybe TRBD1 (6 bases). V was trimmed by 0 bases and J by 1 base, leaving 10 bases between them. This CDR3 comprises 15 residues. In germline, CDR1 is SGHKS, CDR2 YYEKEE (reference sequence). The CDR3 spells CASSLVRGANTEAFF. The CDR3 DNA reads as TGTGCCAGCAGCTTGGTGCGGGGGGCGAACACTGAAGCTTTCTTT.

This clonotype was counted a few times. The J gene is TRBJ1-4, the V gene TRBV12-3 or TRBV12-4, with 7 positions matching TRBD1. The J segment lost 8 bases and the V segment lost 3 bases, leaving 9 bases of the junction unmatched. The CDR3 is made up of 15 amino acids. DNA for the CDR3: TGTGCCAGCAGTTTGAGGGCAGGGGGTGAGGAAAAACTGTTTTTT. Its protein product is CASSLRAGGEEKLFF.

V and J are TRBV6-6 and TRBJ1-1; 7 nucleotides align to TRBD1. This CDR3 region has 15 residues. Trimming took 0 bases from V and 1 from J; bases not matched to a gene: 2. Germline V gene data show CDR1 as MNHNY and CDR2 as SVGAGI (reference sequence). As DNA, the CDR3 is TGTGCCAGCAGTTACTCACAGGGGCAGAACACTGAAGCTTTCTTT. The encoded protein is CASSYSQGQNTEAFF.

The chain carries TRBV5-1 and TRBJ2-7; D is perhaps TRBD1 (5 bases). CDR1 and CDR2 (germline): SGHRS, YFSETQ. V shed 0 bases and J shed 3 bases, with 13 bases lying between them. The CDR3 covers 15 residues. CDR3 DNA sequence: TGCGCCAGCAGCTTGGTCAGGGCCTTAAACTACGAGCAGTACTTC. Translating gives CASSLVRALNYEQYF.

The gene calls are TRBV12-3 or TRBV12-4 and TRBJ2-5; 7 positions agree with TRBD1. This CDR3 has 16 residues. V was pared by 5 bases and J by 1 base, with 10 bases of the junction left unmatched. The CDR3 sequence: CASSLGIRGTQETQYF. CDR3 bases: TGTGCCAGCAGTCTAGGGATCAGGGGGACCCAAGAGACCCAGTACTTC.

As concerns this clonotype: A much larger clonotype is one base distant, so this may be a read error. The chain recombines TRBV15 with TRBJ2-4; D might be TRBD1 (5 bases). The assigned J gene may be wrong: the sequence end matches TRBJ2-5 better. The CDR3 loop spans 15 amino acids. Germline CDR1 reads LNHNV; CDR2 reads YYDKDF (reference sequence). CDR3 loop: CATSRDYQGGETQYF. CDR3 coding DNA: TGTGCCACCAGCAGAGATTACCAGGGCGGAGAGACCCAGTACTTC.

This clonotype was picked up a small number of times. The chain couples TRBV7-8 to TRBJ1-5; maybe TRBD1 (5 bases). Trimming pared 1 base from V and 4 bases from J, leaving 14 bases between. The CDR3 covers 16 residues. Germline values: CDR1 SGHVS, CDR2 FQNEAQ. DNA of the CDR3: TGTGCCAGCAGCTTAGGGGACGGCCCCCGAAATCAGCCCCAGCATTTT. It translates to CASSLGDGPRNQPQHF.

This clonotype came up many times. This chain links TRBV19 with TRBJ2-7; 7 bases fit TRBD1. Unmatched junction bases numbered 7, after V lost 5 bases and J lost 0 bases. Per germline, CDR1 LNHDA and CDR2 SQIVND (reference sequence). The CDR3 spans 15 residues. The CDR3 sequence: CASSAGTASSYEQYF. In DNA form, the CDR3 reads TGTGCCAGTAGTGCCGGGACAGCGAGCTCCTACGAGCAGTACTTC.

The sample holds a few counts of this clonotype. This may be a read error, as it is one base from a much larger clone. The genes are TRBV28 and TRBJ2-7; the D call may be TRBD1 or TRBD2 (5 bases each). Trimming removed 10 bases at V and 5 bases at J, with 18 bases between. Germline V gene lookup returns CDR1 MDHEN and CDR2 SYDVKM. CDR3 length: 13 amino acids. In nucleotides, the CDR3 is TGTGCCACCACCCGGGGCAGTAACAACGAGCAGTACTTC. This translates into CATTRGSNNEQYF.

With respect to this clonotype: The conserved closing phenylalanine or tryptophan is absent in this CDR3, likely reflecting a read error. This chain links TRBV15 with TRBJ1-5; the match to TRBD1 covers 8 bases. The CDR3 is 14 amino acids. Per germline, CDR1 LNHNV and CDR2 YYDKDF (reference sequence). The V and J ends lost 6 bases and 6 bases, in that order; junction bases with no gene match: 7. The CDR3 DNA follows: TGTGCCACCAGTAGCGACAGGGGAGGTCAGCCCCAGCATGTT. It codes for CATSSDRGGQPQHV.